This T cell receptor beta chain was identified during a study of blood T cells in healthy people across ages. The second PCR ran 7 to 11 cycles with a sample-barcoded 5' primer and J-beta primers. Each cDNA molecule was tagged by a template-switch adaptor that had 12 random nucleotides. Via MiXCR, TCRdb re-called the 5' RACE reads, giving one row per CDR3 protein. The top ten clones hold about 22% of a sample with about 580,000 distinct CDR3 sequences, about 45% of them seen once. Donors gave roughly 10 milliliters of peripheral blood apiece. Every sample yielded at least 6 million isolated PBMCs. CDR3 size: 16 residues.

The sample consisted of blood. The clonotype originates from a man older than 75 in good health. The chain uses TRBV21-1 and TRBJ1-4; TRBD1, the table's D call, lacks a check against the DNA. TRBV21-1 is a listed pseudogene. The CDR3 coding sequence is TGTGCCAGCAGCAAAGCTATGGGGACAGGGGGCGAAAAACTGTTTTTT. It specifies CASSKAMGTGGEKLFF.